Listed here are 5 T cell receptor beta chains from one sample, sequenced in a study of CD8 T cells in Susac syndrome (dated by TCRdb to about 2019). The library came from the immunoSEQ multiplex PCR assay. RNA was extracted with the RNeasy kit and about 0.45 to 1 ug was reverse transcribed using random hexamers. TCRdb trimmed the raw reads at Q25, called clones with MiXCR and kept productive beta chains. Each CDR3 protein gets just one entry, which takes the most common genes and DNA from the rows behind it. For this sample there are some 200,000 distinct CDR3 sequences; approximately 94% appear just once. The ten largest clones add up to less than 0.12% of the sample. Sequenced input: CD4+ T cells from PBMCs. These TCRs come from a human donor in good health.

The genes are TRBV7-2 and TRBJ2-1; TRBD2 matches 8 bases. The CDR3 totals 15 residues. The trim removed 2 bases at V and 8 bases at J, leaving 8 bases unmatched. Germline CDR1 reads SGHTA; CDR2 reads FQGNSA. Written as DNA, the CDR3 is TGTGCCAGCAGCTTACAGCCAGCGGGAGAACATGAGCAGTTCTTC. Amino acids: CASSLQPAGEHEQFF.

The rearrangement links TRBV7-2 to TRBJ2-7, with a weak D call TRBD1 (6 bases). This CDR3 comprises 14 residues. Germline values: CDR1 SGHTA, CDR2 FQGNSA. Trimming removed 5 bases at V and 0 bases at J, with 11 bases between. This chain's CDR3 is CASSPRQASYEQYF. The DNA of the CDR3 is TGTGCCAGCAGCCCCCGACAGGCCTCCTACGAGCAGTACTTC.

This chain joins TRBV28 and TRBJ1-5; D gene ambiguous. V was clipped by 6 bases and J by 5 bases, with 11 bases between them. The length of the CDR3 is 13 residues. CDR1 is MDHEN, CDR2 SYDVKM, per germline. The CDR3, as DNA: TGTGCCAGCAGAATGGGAGGGCATCAGCCCCAGCATTTT. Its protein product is CASRMGGHQPQHF.

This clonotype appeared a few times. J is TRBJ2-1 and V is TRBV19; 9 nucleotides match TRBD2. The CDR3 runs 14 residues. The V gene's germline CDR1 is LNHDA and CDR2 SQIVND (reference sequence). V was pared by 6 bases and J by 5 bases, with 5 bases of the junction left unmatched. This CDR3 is CASRQAGGHNEQFF. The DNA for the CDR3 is TGTGCCAGTAGACAAGCGGGAGGCCACAATGAGCAGTTCTTC. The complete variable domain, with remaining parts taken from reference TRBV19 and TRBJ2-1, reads DGGITQSPKYLFRKEGQNVTLSCEQNLNHDAMYWYRQDPGQGLRLIYYSQIVNDFQKGDIAEGYSVSREKKESFPLTVTSAQKNPTAFYLCASRQAGGHNEQFFGPGTRLTVL.

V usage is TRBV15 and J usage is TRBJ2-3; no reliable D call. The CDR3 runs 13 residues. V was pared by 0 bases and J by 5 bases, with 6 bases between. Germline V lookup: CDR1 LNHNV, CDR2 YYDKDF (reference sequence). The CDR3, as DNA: TGTGCCACCAGCAGAGATGCAGGAGATACGCAGTATTTT. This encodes CATSRDAGDTQYF.